Listed below are T cell receptor beta chains from one sample, sequenced in a study of T cell responses to AZD1222 COVID-19 vaccine. Here immunoSEQ multiplex PCR was the method, and the copy in TCRdb shows in-frame clones only, minus some. The sample lists approximately 80,000 clones; around 89% were seen once. The sequences come from peripheral blood, collected on day 0 of AZD1222 vaccination. These receptors all come from an adult in good health. Each CDR3 is given with its conserved first and last residue. The D gene is left open where the match is weak. Expanded clones are given a class, and other clones once, few, many or no size at all.

D gene,V gene,clone size,J gene,CDR3 protein,CDR3 DNA
-,TRBV5-1,-,TRBJ1-1,CASSLGWGNTEAFF,TGCGCCAGCAGCTTGGGTTGGGGGAACACTGAAGCTTTCTTT
-,TRBV5-1,-,TRBJ2-7,CASSFSPGFAEQYF,TGCGCCAGCAGCTTTTCGCCAGGATTTGCCGAGCAGTACTTC
-,TRBV30,-,TRBJ1-5,CAWSRDRGLYSNQPQHF,TGTGCCTGGAGTAGGGACCGGGGCTTGTATAGCAATCAGCCCCAGCATTTT
TRBD1,TRBV19,-,TRBJ1-4,CASSISGGYYEKLFF,TGTGCCAGTAGTATTTCAGGGGGCTACTATGAAAAACTGTTTTTT
TRBD2,TRBV6-5,-,TRBJ2-5,CASSYSGGRETQYF,TGTGCCAGCAGCTACAGCGGGGGCCGGGAGACCCAGTACTTC
TRBD1,TRBV30,once,TRBJ2-2,CAWSSDRVGELFF,TGTGCCTGGAGTTCCGACAGGGTCGGGGAGCTGTTTTTT
-,TRBV19,-,TRBJ1-5,CASRRDTVNQPQHF,TGTGCCAGTAGGAGGGACACGGTTAATCAGCCCCAGCATTTT
-,TRBV7-8,-,TRBJ2-7,CASGKQPSSYEQYF,TGTGCCAGCGGCAAGCAGCCGTCCTCCTACGAGCAGTACTTC
-,TRBV4-1,-,TRBJ1-4,CASSPVRTNEKLFF,TGCGCCAGCAGCCCCGTAAGGACTAATGAAAAACTGTTTTTT
-,TRBV30,-,TRBJ1-1,CAWEYQDGTEAFF,TGTGCCTGGGAGTACCAGGATGGCACTGAAGCTTTCTTT
-,TRBV25-1,once,TRBJ1-1,CASSEYMGGTEAFF,TGTGCCAGCAGTGAATATATGGGTGGCACTGAAGCTTTCTTT
-,TRBV7-2,-,TRBJ2-7,CASSLEALGGAYEQYF,TGTGCCAGCAGCTTGGAGGCCTTGGGGGGGGCGTACGAGCAGTACTTC
-,TRBV19,many,TRBJ1-6,CASKGSPTRTYNSPLHF,TGTGCCAGTAAGGGCAGCCCTACAAGAACCTATAATTCACCCCTCCACTTT
-,TRBV29-1,-,TRBJ2-7,CSVAGASEQYF,TGCAGCGTTGCCGGGGCCAGTGAGCAGTACTTC
-,TRBV27,-,TRBJ1-2,CASSPQGYGGYTF,TGTGCCAGCAGTCCCCAGGGGTATGGTGGCTACACCTTC
-,TRBV19,-,TRBJ1-2,CASSMLGNKGYTF,TGTGCCAGTAGTATGTTAGGGAATAAAGGCTACACCTTC